What follows are 19 T cell receptor beta chains derived from one specimen sequenced in a study of blood T cells in healthy people across ages (dated by TCRdb to between 2014 and 2017). Libraries came from 5' RACE. The sequencer was an Illumina HiSeq 2500. A second PCR of about 7 to 12 cycles was run with a J-beta primer mix and a sample-barcoded 5' primer. TCRdb itself trimmed the public reads at Q25 with fastp, ran MiXCR and retained productive beta chains. A single entry per CDR3 protein holds the most common genes and DNA from its merged rows. A total of approximately 730,000 distinct CDR3 sequences appear in this sample, about 42% of them only once. 20% to 25% of the sample goes to the ten largest clones. The specimen sequenced was blood. Receptor source: a woman aged 55 to 70 in good health.

This clonotype was counted a few times. The genes are TRBV7-2 and TRBJ2-5; TRBD2 matches 7 bases. This CDR3 contains 17 residues. The V segment lost 1 base and the J segment 2 bases; nucleotides outside the gene matches: 10. Germline V gives CDR1 SGHTA, CDR2 FQGNSA. The CDR3 sequence: CASSLDPAGLIQETQYF. The DNA for the CDR3 is TGTGCCAGCAGCTTAGATCCAGCGGGGCTGATTCAAGAGACCCAGTACTTC.

The chain links TRBV20-1 to TRBJ1-1; D unclear. CDR3 length: 13 amino acids. The germline CDR1 and CDR2 sequences are DFQATT and SNEGSKA (reference sequence). The V end was cut by 3 bases, the J end by 0 bases, with 8 bases between. CDR3 nucleotide sequence: TGCAGTGCTAGCGTCAGCCTGAACACTGAAGCTTTCTTT. It specifies CSASVSLNTEAFF.

This clonotype occurred a few times. V gene TRBV7-2 combines with J gene TRBJ2-1, with 10 positions matching TRBD2. Germline CDR1 reads SGHTA; CDR2 reads FQGNSA. This CDR3 is built from 15 residues. V dropped 0 bases and J dropped 6; count of bases not matched to a gene: 2. The CDR3 coding sequence is TGTGCCAGCAGCTTAGCGACTAGCGGGTTCAATGAGCAGTTCTTC. Translated, it gives CASSLATSGFNEQFF.

This clonotype was picked up a small number of times. At one end, the junction sequence differs from germline, possibly due to a read error. The V call is TRBV5-1, the J call TRBJ2-1, with 12 bases matching TRBD2. This CDR3 spans 16 amino acids. Germline-derived CDR1 and CDR2 are SGHRS and YFSETQ. The CDR3 DNA follows: TGCGCCAACAGCTTGGGTACAACTAGCGGGAGGAATGAGCAGTTCTTC. Amino acids: CANSLGTTSGRNEQFF.

A remark on this clonotype: One end of the junction varies from germline; a read error may be responsible. This chain links TRBV12-3 or TRBV12-4 with TRBJ2-7; unclear D gene. The CDR3 is 14 residues long. CDR3 DNA sequence: TGTGCCAGCAACGTCGCTGGGTACTCCTCCGAGCAGTACTTC. This encodes CASNVAGYSSEQYF.

V and J are TRBV20-1 and TRBJ2-3; D is possibly TRBD1 (6 bases). Trimming stripped 5 bases from V and 3 bases from J, with 12 bases between. The CDR3 length is 13 residues. Germline V gene lookup returns CDR1 DFQATT and CDR2 SNEGSKA (reference sequence). CDR3 sequence: CSAGTTITDTQYF. The DNA of the CDR3 is TGCAGTGCTGGGACAACCATTACAGATACGCAGTATTTT.

The V call is TRBV7-9, the J call TRBJ1-5; no reliable D call. Germline V CDR1 and CDR2: SEHNR, FQNEAQ (reference sequence). Trimming cost V 5 bases and J 2 bases, with 10 bases left between them. The CDR3 extends over 14 amino acids. CDR3 sequence: CASSVDTGNQPQHF. CDR3 bases: TGTGCCAGCAGCGTCGATACAGGCAATCAGCCCCAGCATTTT.

The chain carries TRBV27 and TRBJ2-5; a possible D gene is TRBD2 (6 bases). This CDR3 region has 14 residues. V gave up 5 bases and J gave up 2 bases, with 12 bases separating them. CDR1 and CDR2 from the germline V gene are MNHEY and SMNVEV (reference sequence). The CDR3 DNA follows: TGTGCCAGCAGTCTGACTAGGGAGCAAGAGACCCAGTACTTC. Encoded protein: CASSLTREQETQYF.

The chain carries TRBV20-1 and TRBJ2-1, with TRBD2 as a possible D gene (5 bases). The CDR3 spans 17 residues. The germline gives CDR1 DFQATT, CDR2 SNEGSKA (reference sequence). Trimming removed 1 base from V and 10 bases from J, with 26 bases in between. The DNA for the CDR3 is TGCAGTGCTAGAGTCTCCGCCGCTAGCCGGACCACGGGGGAGCAGTTCTTC. Translated, it gives CSARVSAASRTTGEQFF.

This clonotype came up a few times. The CDR3, as DNA: TGCAGCGTTGTTGAGGGGGAACTTCATCAGCCCCAGCATTTT. This encodes CSVVEGELHQPQHF. V gene TRBV29-1 combines with J gene TRBJ1-5, with D perhaps TRBD1 (6 bases). The CDR3 runs to 14 residues. Germline-derived CDR1 and CDR2 are SQVTM and ANQGSEA. Trimming took off 4 bases at V and 5 bases at J, with 15 bases between the two ends.

This clonotype was observed a few times. J is TRBJ2-7 and V is TRBV12-1; the table's TRBD2 call for D was not verified on the DNA. TRBV12-1 is a pseudogene locus. This CDR3 is built from 14 residues. CDR3 in DNA: TGTGCCAGCAGAACGGGACATCGGGACTACGAGCAGTACTTC. This gives the protein CASRTGHRDYEQYF.

In the case of this clonotype: This may come from a read error, since a much larger clone is one base off. The V and J genes are TRBV7-8 and TRBJ2-5, with D hard to call. CDR1 is SGHVS and CDR2 is FQNEAQ in the germline V gene. The CDR3 totals 15 residues. The V gene lost 5 bases and the J gene lost 11 bases, with 24 bases spanning the gap. CDR3: CASSGNLGFANEQYF. The DNA of the CDR3 is TGTGCCAGCAGCGGAAATCTAGGATTTGCGAATGAGCAGTACTTC.

The V call is TRBV2, the J call TRBJ1-4; TRBD1 aligns across 8 bases. V shed 6 bases and J 6 bases; nucleotides not matched to a gene: 9. The germline V gene has CDR1 SNHLY and CDR2 FYNNEI. The CDR3 is 15 amino acids. CDR3 nucleotides: TGTGCCAGCAGGAATCAGGGGGCAGGGGATGAAAAACTGTTTTTT. Encoded protein: CASRNQGAGDEKLFF.

This clonotype was recorded once. The J gene is TRBJ1-4, the V gene TRBV25-1, with 10 bases matching TRBD1. Germline V gene sequence: CDR1 MGHDK, CDR2 SYGVNS. The CDR3 runs 15 residues. V was clipped by 2 bases and J by 8 bases; unmatched bases: 5. The CDR3 DNA reads as TGTGCCAGCAGTGAAGGACAGGGGGACGGGGAAAAACTGTTTTTT. Its translation is CASSEGQGDGEKLFF.

This chain connects TRBV2 to TRBJ2-7; TRBD1 is a possible D gene (6 bases). Germline values: CDR1 SNHLY, CDR2 FYNNEI. The CDR3 consists of 14 residues. Trimming removed 7 bases from V and 1 base from J, with 14 bases in between. In DNA form, the CDR3 reads TGTGCCAGCAAGGGGGATTCCAGGTCCTACGAGCAGTACTTC. Translated: CASKGDSRSYEQYF.

This clonotype was detected only a few times. The rearrangement joins TRBV7-6 to TRBJ2-5, with TRBD2 matching 12 bases. Germline assignment: CDR1 SGHVS and CDR2 FNYEAQ. The CDR3 contains 17 residues. Trimming took 0 bases from V and 2 from J; bases not matched to a gene: 4. The CDR3 coding sequence is TGTGCCAGCAGCTTAGCATCTAGCGGGGGGGGGCAAGAGACCCAGTACTTC. Protein product: CASSLASSGGGQETQYF.

The chain joins TRBV3-1 to TRBJ2-3, with 7 bases lining up with TRBD2. The germline V gene encodes CDR1 LGHDT and CDR2 YNNKEL (reference sequence). V shed 0 bases, J shed 0 bases, and the junction held 9 bases outside the gene matches. The CDR3 covers 18 residues. CDR3 DNA: TGTGCCAGCAGCCAAGAGATGGGCGGGAGTACTAGCACAGATACGCAGTATTTT. This codes for CASSQEMGGSTSTDTQYF.

Points on this clonotype: A read error may account for a junction end that differs from germline. The chain recombines TRBV27 with TRBJ2-1; 10 bases fit TRBD2. The CDR3 consists of 17 residues. Looked up from germline, CDR1 is MNHEY and CDR2 is SMNVEV (reference sequence). The CDR3 DNA is TGTGCCAACAGTGGTAGCGGGAGGACCTTATCCTACAATGAGCAGTTCTTC. Protein: CANSGSGRTLSYNEQFF.

The chain carries TRBV20-1 and TRBJ2-5; maybe TRBD2 (5 bases). Germline assignment: CDR1 DFQATT and CDR2 SNEGSKA (reference sequence). Trimming removed 6 bases at V and 11 bases at J, with 22 bases between. The CDR3 spans 13 residues. The DNA for the CDR3 is TGCAGTGCACTAGGCTGGGATCGCAATGAGCAGTACTTC. As protein: CSALGWDRNEQYF.